This TCR beta chain is from a study of tumor-infiltrating lymphocytes in primary liver carcinoma. At the level of the study: Patients comprised men and women whose ages fell between 30 and 69 years. Study-wide results and caveats: Only about 7.5-24% of top clones were detected in all five tumor regions.

Co-extracted RNA and DNA came from roughly 20-30 mg of unsorted bulk tissue. This clonotype was detected many times. Its matching antigen is unknown. A primer matching the constant region was used to make TCR beta cDNA from 500 ng of total RNA. Nested multiplex PCR, run for three rounds with slightly modified ARM-PCR, yielded TCR beta libraries. A C-beta reverse primer was combined with TRBV1-TRBV30 forward primers in the first two PCR rounds, and each round had around 10 cycles. TCRdb used MiXCR to reprocess the multiplex PCR reads, holding one entry per CDR3 protein. The table has 55,000 to 70,000 distinct CDR3 sequences, 60% to 85% seen once; the top ten hold roughly three fifths. The CDR3 consists of 14 residues. The V end lost 5 bases, the J end lost 4 bases, and 12 bases lay between the germline ends. Looked up from germline, CDR1 is SGHAT and CDR2 is FQNNGV.

The chain is built from TRBV11-2 and TRBJ1-3, with a weak D call TRBD1 (6 bases). Sequenced material: liver tumor tissue from sampling region 2. Documented subset: tumor region T2, inferior pole. This clonotype was obtained from a man in his forties with primary liver carcinoma and hepatitis B virus infection. Written as DNA, the CDR3 is TGTGCCAGCAGCCCCTCGACAGGAGGAAACACCATATATTTT. This codes for CASSPSTGGNTIYF.